The 25 T cell receptor beta chains below come from one sample, sequenced in a study of monozygotic twins with inflammatory bowel disease (dated by TCRdb to between 2018 and 2020). Library generation was performed with 5' RACE. Instrument used: Illumina HiSeq 2500. TCRdb reprocessed the public reads and reports one entry per CDR3 protein sequence, without DNA. The table held for this sample gives about 110,000 distinct CDR3 sequences. Together, the top ten hold 9.5% to 15% of the sample. Sequenced input: blood. Receptors originate from a human donor with ulcerative colitis or Crohn's disease, or a healthy co-twin of an affected twin (not recorded which).

V usage is TRBV6-5 and J usage is TRBJ1-5; the TCRdb D gene call, TRBD1, has no DNA to confirm it. Germline V gene sequence: CDR1 MNHEY, CDR2 SVGAGI. The CDR3 has 16 residues. The CDR3 here is CASSRQGQGRNQPQHF.

V is TRBV6-5 and J is TRBJ2-1; lacking DNA, the TRBD1 call made by TCRdb goes unchecked. This CDR3 is 16 amino acids long. Per germline, CDR1 MNHEY and CDR2 SVGAGI. Here the CDR3 reads CASSFTGDLSYNEQFF.

The rearrangement joins TRBV5-1 to TRBJ1-2. The CDR3 runs 12 residues. The germline gives CDR1 SGHRS, CDR2 YFSETQ. The CDR3 sequence: CASSQSADGYTF.

V usage is TRBV4-2 and J usage is TRBJ2-1. Per the germline V gene, CDR1 is LGHNA and CDR2 is YNFKEQ. The CDR3 is 15 amino acids. The CDR3 loop reads CASSPDSRGDNEQFF.

The CDR3 loop is CASSYDNVGTEAFF. This chain joins TRBV5-1 and TRBJ1-1. CDR1 is SGHRS, CDR2 YFSETQ, per germline. The CDR3 is made up of 14 amino acids.

The chain links TRBV7-9 to TRBJ2-7; TCRdb returns TRBD1, unconfirmable since there is no DNA. There are 16 residues in the CDR3. Germline V gene data show CDR1 as SEHNR and CDR2 as FQNEAQ (reference sequence). The CDR3 protein is CASSPGWGAFSYEQYF.

The chain employs TRBV15 and TRBJ2-7; TCRdb's D call, TRBD2, is unchecked because there is no DNA. The CDR3 runs to 13 residues. Germline CDR1 reads LNHNV; CDR2 reads YYDKDF (reference sequence). This chain's CDR3 is CATSRSRGGEQYF. Full variable domain (outside the CDR3, taken from reference TRBV15 and TRBJ2-7): DAMVIQNPRYQVTQFGKPVTLSCSQTLNHNVMYWYQQKSSQAPKLLFHYYDKDFNNEADTPDNFQSRRPNTSFCFLDIRSPGLGDTAMYLCATSRSRGGEQYFGPGTRLTVT.

This chain links TRBV20-1 with TRBJ2-7. Germline assignment: CDR1 DFQATT and CDR2 SNEGSKA (reference sequence). The CDR3 spans 15 residues. CDR3 amino acids: CSARDLRGASYEQYF.

The rearrangement joins TRBV4-1 to TRBJ1-2. This CDR3 has 17 amino acids. Per germline, CDR1 MGHRA and CDR2 YSYEKL. CDR3 sequence: CASSQDEAGGADYGYTF.

The CDR3 sequence: CASSEGGGGNTEAFF. This chain connects TRBV12-3 or TRBV12-4 to TRBJ1-1; TCRdb proposes TRBD1, but this gene call is untestable without DNA. The CDR3 spans 15 residues.

The V and J genes are TRBV12-3 or TRBV12-4 and TRBJ2-3. This CDR3 has 13 amino acids. Here the CDR3 reads CASKILSTDTQYF.

This sequence joins TRBV5-6 and TRBJ1-6. The CDR3 sequence is 15 residues long. CDR1 and CDR2 (germline): SGHDT, YYEEEE. The CDR3 sequence is CASSVDLSYNSPLHF.

The chain has TRBV7-2 and TRBJ2-3; TCRdb returns TRBD2, unconfirmable since there is no DNA. The CDR3 contains 15 residues. The V gene's germline CDR1 is SGHTA and CDR2 FQGNSA. CDR3 sequence reads: CASSRTSAYRDTQYF.

The CDR3 reads CASTPQGAANSPLHF. This chain joins TRBV2 and TRBJ1-6. In germline, CDR1 is SNHLY, CDR2 FYNNEI. The CDR3 is made up of 15 amino acids.

The V gene is TRBV11-2, the J gene TRBJ2-5; TCRdb's D call of TRBD1 is untestable without DNA. This CDR3 region has 19 residues. The germline gives CDR1 SGHAT, CDR2 FQNNGV. CDR3 residues: CASSYLLSRATRKGETQYF.

The rearrangement joins TRBV18 to TRBJ2-2; TCRdb gives TRBD2 as the D gene, but with no DNA this cannot be confirmed. Germline V gene data show CDR1 as KGHSH and CDR2 as LQKENI. The CDR3 sequence is 15 residues long. The chain's CDR3 is CASSGLGIGTGELFF.

This rearrangement joins TRBV10-3 to TRBJ2-5; the D call from TCRdb, TRBD1, cannot be confirmed without DNA. CDR3 length: 14 residues. Germline loops: CDR1 ENHRY, CDR2 SYGVKD. Here the CDR3 reads CAISEQGSGETQYF.

The rearrangement links TRBV30 to TRBJ2-1. From germline, CDR1 is GTSNPN and CDR2 SVGIG (reference sequence). The CDR3 is 12 residues long. CDR3: CAWSRLGNEQFF.

The rearrangement uses TRBV30 and TRBJ2-7; TCRdb indicates TRBD2, and absent DNA this call remains unverified. From germline, CDR1 is GTSNPN and CDR2 SVGIG (reference sequence). The CDR3 totals 15 residues. The CDR3 here is CAWSVRGLSTYEQYF.

The V and J genes are TRBV5-1 and TRBJ2-7. This CDR3 comprises 13 residues. The germline CDR1 and CDR2 sequences are SGHRS and YFSETQ. CDR3: CASSISHSSEQYF.

This rearrangement joins TRBV5-1 to TRBJ2-1. Germline values: CDR1 SGHRS, CDR2 YFSETQ. The CDR3 has 14 amino acids. CDR3 loop: CASSLGSDYNEQFF.

The V and J genes are TRBV5-1 and TRBJ2-3; the D gene TCRdb calls, TRBD1, cannot be checked with no DNA. CDR3 length: 16 residues. Per the germline V gene, CDR1 is SGHRS and CDR2 is YFSETQ. The CDR3 spells CASNSRVEKGADTQYF.

This rearrangement joins TRBV7-9 to TRBJ1-3. The CDR3 sequence is 17 residues long. Looked up from germline, CDR1 is SEHNR and CDR2 is FQNEAQ (reference sequence). The CDR3 region is CASSPNWGDSGGNTIYF.

This chain joins TRBV27 and TRBJ2-7; TCRdb picks TRBD1, but there is no DNA to check that call. The CDR3 contains 14 residues. Germline V CDR1 and CDR2: MNHEY, SMNVEV (reference sequence). The CDR3 spells CASSSTGFHYEQYF.

The chain couples TRBV12-3 or TRBV12-4 to TRBJ1-2; the D call from TCRdb, TRBD1, cannot be confirmed without DNA. The CDR3 sequence is 11 residues long. This chain's CDR3 is CASSLGTVCAF.